This T cell receptor beta chain was captured by sequencing in a study of molecular identifiers for immune sequencing clone quantification. Study-level findings and limits: With a barcode shared among identical TCR molecules, highly expanded clone sizes could be underestimated. Spiked Jurkat TCR RNA equivalent to one cell was reportedly detectable in approximately 1 million naive cells.

This clonotype was found many times. What it binds is unknown. TCRdb processed the PCR reads anew with MiXCR; each CDR3 protein has one entry. Here the sample spans roughly 65,000 distinct CDR3 sequences, around 17% being singletons. Trimming took 6 bases from V and 7 from J; bases not matched to a gene: 17. The CDR3 consists of 18 residues. The V gene's germline CDR1 is MGHRA and CDR2 YSYEKL. J is TRBJ2-2 and V is TRBV4-1, with TRBD1 identical over 10 bases. Specimen: naive CD8+ T cells from blood, with Jurkat cell RNA spiked in. Subset here: FACS-sorted CD8+CD4-CCR7+CD45RA+ naive T cells. This TCR was sampled from a human donor in good health. Some libraries in this study had Jurkat cell RNA spiked in. The CDR3 DNA follows: TGCGCCAGCAGAGGGGTCGGTCCGGGACAGGGGAAGATCGGGGAGCTGTTTTTT. Residues: CASRGVGPGQGKIGELFF.